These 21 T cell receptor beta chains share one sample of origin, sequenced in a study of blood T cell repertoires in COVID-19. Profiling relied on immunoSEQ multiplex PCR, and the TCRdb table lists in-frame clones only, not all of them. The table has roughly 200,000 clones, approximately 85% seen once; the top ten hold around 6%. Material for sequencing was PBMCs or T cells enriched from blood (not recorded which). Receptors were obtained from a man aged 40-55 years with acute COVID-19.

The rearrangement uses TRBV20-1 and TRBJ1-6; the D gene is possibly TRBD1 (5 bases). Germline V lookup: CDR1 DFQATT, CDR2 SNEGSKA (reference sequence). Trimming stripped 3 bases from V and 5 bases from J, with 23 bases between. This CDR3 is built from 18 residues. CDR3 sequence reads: CSASFSETARPDNSPLHF. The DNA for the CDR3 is TGCAGTGCTAGTTTTTCTGAGACAGCGAGACCGGATAATTCACCCCTCCACTTT.

The CDR3 region is CASSLTGQASRNQPQHF. DNA of the CDR3: TGTGCCAGCAGTTTGACCGGACAGGCCTCCCGCAATCAGCCCCAGCATTTT. The chain couples TRBV28 to TRBJ1-5, with 7 bases aligning to TRBD1. The CDR3 is made up of 17 amino acids. With V trimmed by 3 bases and J by 2 bases, 10 bases remained unmatched. Germline CDR1 reads MDHEN; CDR2 reads SYDVKM.

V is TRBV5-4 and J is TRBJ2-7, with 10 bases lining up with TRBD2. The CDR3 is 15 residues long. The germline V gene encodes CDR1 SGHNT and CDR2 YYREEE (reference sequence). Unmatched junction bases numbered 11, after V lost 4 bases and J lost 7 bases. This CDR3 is CASSPKTSGRGEQYF. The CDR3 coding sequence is TGTGCCAGCAGCCCTAAAACGAGCGGGAGGGGAGAGCAGTACTTC.

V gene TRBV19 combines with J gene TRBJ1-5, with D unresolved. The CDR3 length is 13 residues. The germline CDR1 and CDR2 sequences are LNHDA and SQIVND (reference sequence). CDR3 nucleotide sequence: TGTGGGCTGTGGGCAGAAAGCAATCAGCCCCAGCATTTT. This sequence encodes CGLWAESNQPQHF.

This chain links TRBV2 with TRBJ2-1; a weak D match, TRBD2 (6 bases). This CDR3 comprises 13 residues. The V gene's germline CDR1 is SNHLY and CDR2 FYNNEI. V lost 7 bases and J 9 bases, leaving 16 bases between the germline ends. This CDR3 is CASKEEYGSEQFF. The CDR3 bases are TGTGCCAGCAAGGAGGAATACGGGAGTGAGCAGTTCTTC.

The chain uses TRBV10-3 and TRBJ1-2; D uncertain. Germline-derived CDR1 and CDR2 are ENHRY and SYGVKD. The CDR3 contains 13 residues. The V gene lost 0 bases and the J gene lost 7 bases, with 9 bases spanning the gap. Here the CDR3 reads CAISESQAFGYTF. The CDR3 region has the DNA TGTGCCATCAGTGAGTCCCAAGCTTTTGGCTACACCTTC.

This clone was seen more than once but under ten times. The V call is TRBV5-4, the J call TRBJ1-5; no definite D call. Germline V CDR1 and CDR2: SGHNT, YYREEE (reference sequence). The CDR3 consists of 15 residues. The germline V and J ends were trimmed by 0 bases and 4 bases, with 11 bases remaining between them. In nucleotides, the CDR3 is TGTGCCAGCAGCTTGGGAGGGCAGGATAATCAGCCCCAGCATTTT. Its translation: CASSLGGQDNQPQHF.

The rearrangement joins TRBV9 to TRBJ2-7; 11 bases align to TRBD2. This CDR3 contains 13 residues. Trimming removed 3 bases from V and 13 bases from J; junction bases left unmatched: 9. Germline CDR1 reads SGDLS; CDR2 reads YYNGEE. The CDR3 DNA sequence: TGTGCCAGCAGCGCTCTAGCGGGAGGAGGTATCTACTTC. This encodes CASSALAGGGIYF.

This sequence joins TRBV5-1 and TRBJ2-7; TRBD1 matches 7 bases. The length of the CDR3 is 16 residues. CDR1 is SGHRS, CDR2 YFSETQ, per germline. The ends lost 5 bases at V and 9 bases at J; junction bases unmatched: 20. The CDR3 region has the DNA TGCGCCAGCAGGGGTGCGTTAGGACAGGAGGAGCACGGGCAGTACTTC. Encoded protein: CASRGALGQEEHGQYF.

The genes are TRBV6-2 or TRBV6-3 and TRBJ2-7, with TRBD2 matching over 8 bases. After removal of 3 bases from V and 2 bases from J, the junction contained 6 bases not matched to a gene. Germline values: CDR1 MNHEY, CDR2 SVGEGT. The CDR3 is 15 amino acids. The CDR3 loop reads CASSYSGLGAYEQYF. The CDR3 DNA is TGTGCCAGCAGTTATTCGGGACTAGGGGCCTACGAGCAGTACTTC.

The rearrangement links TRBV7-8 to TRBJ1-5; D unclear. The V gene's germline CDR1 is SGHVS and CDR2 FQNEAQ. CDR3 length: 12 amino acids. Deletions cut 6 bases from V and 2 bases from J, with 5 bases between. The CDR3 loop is CASRSGNQPQHF. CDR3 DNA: TGTGCCAGCAGGTCGGGCAATCAGCCCCAGCATTTT. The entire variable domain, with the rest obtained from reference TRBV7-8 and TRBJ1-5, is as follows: GAGVSQSPRYKVAKRGQDVALRCDPISGHVSLFWYQQALGQGPEFLTYFQNEAQLDKSGLPSDRFFAERPEGSVSTLKIQRTQQEDSAVYLCASRSGNQPQHFGDGTRLSIL.

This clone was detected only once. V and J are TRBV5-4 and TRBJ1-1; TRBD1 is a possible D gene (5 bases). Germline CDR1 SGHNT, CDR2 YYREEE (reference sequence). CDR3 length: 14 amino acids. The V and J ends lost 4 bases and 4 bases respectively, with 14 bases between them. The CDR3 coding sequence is TGTGCCAGCAGCGGACTACAGGCCGGCACTGAAGCTTTCTTT. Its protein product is CASSGLQAGTEAFF.

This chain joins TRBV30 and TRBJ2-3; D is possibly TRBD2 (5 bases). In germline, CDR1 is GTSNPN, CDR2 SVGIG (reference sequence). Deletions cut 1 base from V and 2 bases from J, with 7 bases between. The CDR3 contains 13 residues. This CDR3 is CAWSAGNTDTQYF. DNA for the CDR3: TGTGCCTGGAGTGCCGGGAACACAGATACGCAGTATTTT.

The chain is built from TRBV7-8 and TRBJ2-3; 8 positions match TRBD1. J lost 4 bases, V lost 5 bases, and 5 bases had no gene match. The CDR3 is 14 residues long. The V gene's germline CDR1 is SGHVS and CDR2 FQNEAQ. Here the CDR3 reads CASSPQGVADTQYF. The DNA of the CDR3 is TGTGCCAGCAGCCCACAGGGGGTTGCAGATACGCAGTATTTT.

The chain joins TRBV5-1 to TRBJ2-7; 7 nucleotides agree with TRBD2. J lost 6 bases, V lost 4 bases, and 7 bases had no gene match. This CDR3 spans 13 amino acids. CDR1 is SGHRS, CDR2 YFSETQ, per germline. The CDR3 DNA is TGCGCCAGCAGCCCGACTAGCTTCGGCGAGCAGTACTTC. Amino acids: CASSPTSFGEQYF.

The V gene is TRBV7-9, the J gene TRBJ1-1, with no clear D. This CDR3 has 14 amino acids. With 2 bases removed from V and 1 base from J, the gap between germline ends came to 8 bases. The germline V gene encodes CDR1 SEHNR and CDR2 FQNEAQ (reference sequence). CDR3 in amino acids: CASSLKSKNTEAFF. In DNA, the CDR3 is TGTGCCAGCAGCTTAAAATCCAAGAACACTGAAGCTTTCTTT.

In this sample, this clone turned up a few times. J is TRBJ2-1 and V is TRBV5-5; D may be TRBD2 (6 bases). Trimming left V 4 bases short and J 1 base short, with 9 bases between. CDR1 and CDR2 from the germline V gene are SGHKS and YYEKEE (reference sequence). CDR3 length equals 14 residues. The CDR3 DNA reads TGTGCCAGCAGCCCGACTAGTTCCTACAATGAGCAGTTCTTC. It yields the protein CASSPTSSYNEQFF.

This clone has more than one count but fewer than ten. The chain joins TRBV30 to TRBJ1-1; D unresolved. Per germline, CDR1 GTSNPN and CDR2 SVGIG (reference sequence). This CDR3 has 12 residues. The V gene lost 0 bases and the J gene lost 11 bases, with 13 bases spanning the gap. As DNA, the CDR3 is TGTGCCTGGAGTGTACAGTGGTATAACGCTTTCTTT. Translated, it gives CAWSVQWYNAFF.

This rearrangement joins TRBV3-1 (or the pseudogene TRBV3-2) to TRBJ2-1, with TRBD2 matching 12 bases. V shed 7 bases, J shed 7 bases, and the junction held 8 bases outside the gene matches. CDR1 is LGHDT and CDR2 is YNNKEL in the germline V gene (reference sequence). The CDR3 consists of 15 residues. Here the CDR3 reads CASTPSGRAGNEQFF. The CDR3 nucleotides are TGTGCCAGCACCCCTAGCGGGAGGGCCGGAAATGAGCAGTTCTTC.

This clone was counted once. CDR3 in amino acids: CASSLGGAISNQPQHF. As DNA, the CDR3 is TGTGCCAGCAGCCTTGGGGGGGCTATTAGCAATCAGCCCCAGCATTTT. This rearrangement joins TRBV7-8 to TRBJ1-5, with D possibly matching TRBD1 (6 bases). CDR3 length equals 16 residues. Germline V CDR1 and CDR2: SGHVS, FQNEAQ. V was clipped by 5 bases and J by 0 bases, with 14 bases between them.

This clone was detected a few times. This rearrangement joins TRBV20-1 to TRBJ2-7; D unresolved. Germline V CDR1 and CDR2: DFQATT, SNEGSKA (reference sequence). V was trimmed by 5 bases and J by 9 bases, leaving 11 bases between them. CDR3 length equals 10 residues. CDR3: CSALNSLQYF. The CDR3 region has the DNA TGCAGTGCTCTAAACAGCTTGCAGTACTTC.